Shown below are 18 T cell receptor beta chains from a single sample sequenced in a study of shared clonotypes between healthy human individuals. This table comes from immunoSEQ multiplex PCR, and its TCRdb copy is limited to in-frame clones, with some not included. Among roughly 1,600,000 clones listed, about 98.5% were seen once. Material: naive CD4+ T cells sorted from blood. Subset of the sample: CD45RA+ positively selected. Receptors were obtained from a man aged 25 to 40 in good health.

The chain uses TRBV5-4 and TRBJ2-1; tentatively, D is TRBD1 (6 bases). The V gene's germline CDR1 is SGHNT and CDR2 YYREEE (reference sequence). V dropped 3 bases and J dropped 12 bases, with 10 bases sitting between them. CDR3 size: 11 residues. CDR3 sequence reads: CASSWLGGQFF. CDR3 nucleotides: TGTGCCAGCAGCTGGTTAGGGGGGCAGTTCTTC. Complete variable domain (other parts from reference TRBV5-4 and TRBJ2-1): ETGVTQSPTHLIKTRGQQVTLRCSSQSGHNTVSWYQQALGQGPQFIFQYYREEENGRGNFPPRFSGLQFPNYSSELNVNALELDDSALYLCASSWLGGQFFGPGTRLTVL.

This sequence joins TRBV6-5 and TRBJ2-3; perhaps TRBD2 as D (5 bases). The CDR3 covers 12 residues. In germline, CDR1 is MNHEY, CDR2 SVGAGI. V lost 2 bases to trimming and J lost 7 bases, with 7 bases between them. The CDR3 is CASSYSGHTQYF. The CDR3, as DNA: TGTGCCAGCAGTTACAGCGGCCATACGCAGTATTTT.

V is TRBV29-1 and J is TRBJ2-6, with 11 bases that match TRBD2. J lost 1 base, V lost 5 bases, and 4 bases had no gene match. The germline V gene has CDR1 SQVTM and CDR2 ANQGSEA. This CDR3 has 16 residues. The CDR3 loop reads CSVSASGRSGANVLTF. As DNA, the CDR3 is TGCAGCGTTTCGGCTAGCGGGAGGTCTGGGGCCAACGTCCTGACTTTC. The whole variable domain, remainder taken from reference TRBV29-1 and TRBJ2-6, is SAVISQKPSRDICQRGTSLTIQCQVDSQVTMMFWYRQQPGQSLTLIATANQGSEATYESGFVIDKFPISRPNLTFSTLTVSNMSPEDSSIYLCSVSASGRSGANVLTFGAGSRLTVL.

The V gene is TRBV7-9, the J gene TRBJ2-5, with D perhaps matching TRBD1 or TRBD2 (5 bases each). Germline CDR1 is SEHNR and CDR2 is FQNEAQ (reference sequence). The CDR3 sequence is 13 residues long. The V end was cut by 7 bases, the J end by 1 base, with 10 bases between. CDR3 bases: TGTGCCAGCACCGCTGGGGGCCAAGAGACCCAGTACTTC. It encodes CASTAGGQETQYF.

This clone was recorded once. CDR3 nucleotides: TGCGCCAGCAACCCCTCGGGGGTGGAGGGGGAGACCCAGTACTTC. Encoded protein: CASNPSGVEGETQYF. This chain connects TRBV5-1 to TRBJ2-5; TRBD2 is a possible D gene (6 bases). CDR3 length: 15 amino acids. V was pared by 6 bases and J by 5 bases, with 20 bases between. Germline V gives CDR1 SGHRS, CDR2 YFSETQ.

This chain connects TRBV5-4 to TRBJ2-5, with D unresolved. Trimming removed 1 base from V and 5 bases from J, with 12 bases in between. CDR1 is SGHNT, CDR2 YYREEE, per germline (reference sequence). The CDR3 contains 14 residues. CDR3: CASSLWSVRETQYF. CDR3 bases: TGTGCCAGCAGCTTGTGGTCCGTGCGGGAGACCCAGTACTTC.

The CDR3 nucleotides read TGTGCCAGCTCGCCGCTCTCGGCATCGGTCTTGGGTGAAGCTTTCTTT. Its protein product is CASSPLSASVLGEAFF. The rearrangement uses TRBV18 and TRBJ1-1; no reliable D call. The length of the CDR3 is 16 residues. CDR1 is KGHSH and CDR2 is LQKENI in the germline V gene. V was shortened by 6 bases and J by 7 bases, with 24 bases between the two germline ends.

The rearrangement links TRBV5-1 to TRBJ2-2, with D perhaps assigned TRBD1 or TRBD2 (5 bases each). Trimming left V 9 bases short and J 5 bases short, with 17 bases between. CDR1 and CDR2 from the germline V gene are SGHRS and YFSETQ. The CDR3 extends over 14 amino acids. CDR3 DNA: TGCGCCACCTGGGACCCTACGTTGACCGGGGAGCTGTTTTTT. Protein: CATWDPTLTGELFF.

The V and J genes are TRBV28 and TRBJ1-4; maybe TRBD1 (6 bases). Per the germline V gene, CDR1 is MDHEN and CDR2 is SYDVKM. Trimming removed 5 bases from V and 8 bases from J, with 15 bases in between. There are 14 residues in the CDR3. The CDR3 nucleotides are TGTGCCAGCAGTCGACCCTCAGGGGCCGAAAAACTGTTTTTT. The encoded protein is CASSRPSGAEKLFF.

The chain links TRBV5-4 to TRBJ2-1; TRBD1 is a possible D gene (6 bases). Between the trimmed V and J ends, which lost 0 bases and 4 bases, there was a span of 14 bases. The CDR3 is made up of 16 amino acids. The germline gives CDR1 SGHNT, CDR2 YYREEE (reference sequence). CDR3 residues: CASSLGGLGEYNEQFF. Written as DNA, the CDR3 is TGTGCCAGCAGCTTGGGGGGGCTGGGGGAGTACAATGAGCAGTTCTTC.

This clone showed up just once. CDR3 residues: CASRPDGLFPSGGDTGELFF. In nucleotides, the CDR3 is TGTGCCAGTAGGCCCGACGGGCTATTCCCTAGCGGGGGTGACACCGGGGAGCTGTTTTTT. The chain links TRBV19 to TRBJ2-2, with 10 bases aligning to TRBD2. Trimming cost V 6 bases and J 3 bases; bases outside gene matches: 19. The CDR3 contains 20 residues. Germline V gene lookup returns CDR1 LNHDA and CDR2 SQIVND (reference sequence).

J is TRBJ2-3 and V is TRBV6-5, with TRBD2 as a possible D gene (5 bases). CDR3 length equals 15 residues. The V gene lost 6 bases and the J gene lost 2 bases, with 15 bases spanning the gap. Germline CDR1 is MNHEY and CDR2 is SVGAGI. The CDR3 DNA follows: TGTGCCAGCAGGAGGGCCAGCCCCCACACAGATACGCAGTATTTT. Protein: CASRRASPHTDTQYF.

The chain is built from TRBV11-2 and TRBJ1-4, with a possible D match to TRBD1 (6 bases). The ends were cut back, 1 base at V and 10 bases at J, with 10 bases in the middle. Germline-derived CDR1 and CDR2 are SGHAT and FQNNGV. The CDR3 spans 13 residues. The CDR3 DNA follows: TGTGCCAGCAGCTTAGCAGGGGAAGGAAAACTGTTTTTT. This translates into CASSLAGEGKLFF.

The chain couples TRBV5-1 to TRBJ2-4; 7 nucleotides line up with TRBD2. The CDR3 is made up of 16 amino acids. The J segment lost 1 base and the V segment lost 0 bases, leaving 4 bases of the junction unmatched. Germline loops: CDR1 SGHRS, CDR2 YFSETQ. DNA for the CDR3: TGCGCCAGCAGCTTGGGGGAGGGTAACGCCAAAAACATTCAGTACTTC. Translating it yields CASSLGEGNAKNIQYF.

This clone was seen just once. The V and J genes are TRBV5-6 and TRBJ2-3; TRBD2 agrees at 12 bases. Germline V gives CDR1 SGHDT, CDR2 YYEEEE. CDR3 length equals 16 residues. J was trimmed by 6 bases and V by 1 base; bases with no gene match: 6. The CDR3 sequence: CASSLRLAGVYDTQYF. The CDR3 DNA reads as TGTGCCAGCAGCTTGCGACTAGCGGGAGTATATGATACGCAGTATTTT.

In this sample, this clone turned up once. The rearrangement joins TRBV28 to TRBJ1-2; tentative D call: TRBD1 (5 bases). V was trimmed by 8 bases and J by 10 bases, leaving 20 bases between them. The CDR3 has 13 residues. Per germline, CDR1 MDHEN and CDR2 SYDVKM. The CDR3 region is CASPVGLSFIYTF. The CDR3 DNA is TGTGCCAGCCCTGTGGGGCTATCTTTTATCTACACCTTC.

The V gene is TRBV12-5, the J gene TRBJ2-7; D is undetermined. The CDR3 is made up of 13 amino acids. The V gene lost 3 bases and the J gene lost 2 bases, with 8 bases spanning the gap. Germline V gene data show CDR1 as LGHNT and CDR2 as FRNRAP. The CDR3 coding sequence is TGTGCTAGTGGTTTCGGGTTTACCTACGAGCAGTACTTC. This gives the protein CASGFGFTYEQYF.

In DNA, the CDR3 is TGTGCCAGCAGTGACGAGGGACTCTCCTACGAGCAGTACTTC. The encoded protein is CASSDEGLSYEQYF. This sequence joins TRBV6-1 and TRBJ2-7, with a tentative D call TRBD2 (6 bases). Germline V gene sequence: CDR1 MNHNS, CDR2 SASEGT. The CDR3 has 14 amino acids. With 3 bases removed from V and 0 bases from J, the gap between germline ends came to 9 bases.